The 24 T cell receptor beta chains presented below share a single source sample, sequenced in a study of cytomegalovirus exposure and HLA in healthy donors (dated 2017 in TCRdb). The library was made by the immunoSEQ multiplex PCR assay. For the multiplex PCR, a mixture combining 60 forward primers for TCR Vbeta segments and 13 reverse primers for TCR Jbeta segments was used. TCRdb took this table from immuneACCESS and kept in-frame rearrangements with V and J called. Such tables lack part of the clones; where checked against another copy, unresolved V genes explain under half of the gap, and the rest is unexplained. The sample table holds roughly 240,000 clones, of which approximately 78% were seen once. Clones ranked in the top ten supply under 0.6% of the sample. Material for sequencing was PBMCs. These receptor sequences come from a boy younger than 18 in good health and CMV-seronegative.

As regards this clone: In the same sample, other DNA sequences code for this CDR3. In nucleotides, the CDR3 is TGTGCCTGGAGTGCTGACAGGGGCAATCAGCCCCAGCATTTT. Translation gives CAWSADRGNQPQHF. This sequence joins TRBV30 and TRBJ1-5; 7 bases are a match to TRBD1. Germline assignment: CDR1 GTSNPN and CDR2 SVGIG (reference sequence). Trimming removed 1 base from V and 2 bases from J; junction bases left unmatched: 2. This CDR3 is built from 14 residues.

The gene calls are TRBV5-1 and TRBJ1-1, with TRBD1 matching 7 bases. In germline, CDR1 is SGHRS, CDR2 YFSETQ. V gave up 0 bases and J gave up 4 bases; unmatched junction bases: 3. The CDR3 is made up of 14 amino acids. As DNA, the CDR3 is TGCGCCAGCAGCTTGGGACAGGGCCCCACTGAAGCTTTCTTT. Protein sequence: CASSLGQGPTEAFF. Complete variable domain (other parts from reference TRBV5-1 and TRBJ1-1): KAGVTQTPRYLIKTRGQQVTLSCSPISGHRSVSWYQQTPGQGLQFLFEYFSETQRNKGNFPGRFSGRQFSNSRSEMNVSTLELGDSALYLCASSLGQGPTEAFFGQGTRLTVV.

For the CDR3, the DNA is TGCGCCAGCAGCCCCACCGACAGGGTGGGAGGAAACACCATATATTTT. It yields the protein CASSPTDRVGGNTIYF. The chain joins TRBV5-1 to TRBJ1-3, with TRBD1 identical over 7 bases. The CDR3 runs 16 residues. Germline CDR1 SGHRS, CDR2 YFSETQ. The V and J ends lost 4 bases and 4 bases, in that order; junction bases with no gene match: 11. The full variable domain, completed using reference TRBV5-1 and TRBJ1-3, is KAGVTQTPRYLIKTRGQQVTLSCSPISGHRSVSWYQQTPGQGLQFLFEYFSETQRNKGNFPGRFSGRQFSNSRSEMNVSTLELGDSALYLCASSPTDRVGGNTIYFGEGSWLTVV.

This chain connects TRBV11-3 to TRBJ2-7; no clear D. V shed 1 base and J shed 3 bases, with 10 bases lying between them. The germline CDR1 and CDR2 sequences are SGHNT and YENEEA. The CDR3 totals 14 residues. The CDR3 is CASSLGVTNYEQYF. The CDR3 DNA reads TGTGCCAGCAGCTTAGGTGTGACAAACTACGAGCAGTACTTC. Supplemented by reference TRBV11-3 and TRBJ2-7, the full variable domain reads EAGVVQSPRYKIIEKKQPVAFWCNPISGHNTLYWYLQNLGQGPELLIRYENEEAVDDSQLPKDRFSAERLKGVDSTLKIQPAELGDSAVYLCASSLGVTNYEQYFGPGTRLTVT.

The chain uses TRBV2 and TRBJ1-1, with TRBD1 as a possible D gene (5 bases). Germline CDR1 reads SNHLY; CDR2 reads FYNNEI. The length of the CDR3 is 13 residues. V shed 7 bases and J shed 3 bases, with 12 bases lying between them. This CDR3 is CASKGLYDTEAFF. CDR3 nucleotides: TGTGCCAGCAAGGGGCTCTACGACACTGAAGCTTTCTTT.

The rearrangement joins TRBV7-6 to TRBJ2-5; D unclear. The closer fit of TRBJ2-7 to the DNA end suggests the J call may be wrong. This CDR3 is 14 amino acids long. Germline V gene sequence: CDR1 SGHVS, CDR2 FNYEAQ. CDR3 amino acids: CASSLGRGSYEQYF. The CDR3 region has the DNA TGTGCCAGCAGCTTAGGTCGCGGATCCTACGAGCAGTACTTC.

The chain carries TRBV5-4 and TRBJ2-2, with D possibly matching TRBD1 (6 bases). Germline V gene lookup returns CDR1 SGHNT and CDR2 YYREEE (reference sequence). This CDR3 spans 15 amino acids. V was cut by 1 base and J by 5 bases, with 12 bases left in between. The DNA of the CDR3 is TGTGCCAGCAGCTTGTACACTAGGGGGACCGGGGAGCTGTTTTTT. It specifies CASSLYTRGTGELFF. Combining the CDR3 with reference TRBV5-4 and TRBJ2-2 gives the whole variable domain ETGVTQSPTHLIKTRGQQVTLRCSSQSGHNTVSWYQQALGQGPQFIFQYYREEENGRGNFPPRFSGLQFPNYSSELNVNALELDDSALYLCASSLYTRGTGELFFGEGSRLTVL.

The V and J genes are TRBV30 and TRBJ2-2; 12 nucleotides align to TRBD2. The V and J ends lost 0 bases and 16 bases, in that order; junction bases with no gene match: 6. CDR1 and CDR2 (germline): GTSNPN, SVGIG (reference sequence). The CDR3 extends over 13 amino acids. In DNA, the CDR3 is TGTGCCTGGAGTGTAGACCTAGCGGGGGGGTCGTTTTTT. Protein product: CAWSVDLAGGSFF.

The chain has TRBV30 and TRBJ1-1; D gene ambiguous. Germline V gene sequence: CDR1 GTSNPN, CDR2 SVGIG (reference sequence). The CDR3 has 14 residues. Trimming cost V 3 bases and J 0 bases, with 11 bases left between them. The CDR3 DNA sequence: TGTGCCTGGAGGGGAGGACCCTTGAACACTGAAGCTTTCTTT. Its protein is CAWRGGPLNTEAFF.

The gene calls are TRBV5-1 and TRBJ2-3; a possible D gene is TRBD1 (6 bases). CDR1 is SGHRS, CDR2 YFSETQ, per germline. Trimming left V 3 bases short and J 4 bases short, with 15 bases between. There are 15 residues in the CDR3. CDR3 amino acids: CASSSWTVSADTQYF. DNA for the CDR3: TGCGCCAGCAGCTCCTGGACAGTGTCAGCAGATACGCAGTATTTT.

This clone was found a few times. This chain links TRBV25-1 with TRBJ2-1; 12 bases are shared with TRBD2. V gave up 4 bases and J gave up 4 bases; unmatched junction bases: 5. This CDR3 has 16 amino acids. CDR1 is MGHDK, CDR2 SYGVNS, per germline. The CDR3 bases are TGTGCCAGCAGTGCGCCCGGGACTAGCGGGTACAATGAGCAGTTCTTC. Its translation: CASSAPGTSGYNEQFF.

This clone came up once. The V call is TRBV14, the J call TRBJ2-7; D is unclear. Germline CDR1 SGHDN, CDR2 FVKESK. V lost 0 bases to trimming and J lost 6 bases, with 9 bases between them. The CDR3 extends over 13 amino acids. The CDR3 sequence is CASSQELVGEQYF. DNA for the CDR3: TGTGCCAGCAGCCAAGAGTTAGTCGGCGAGCAGTACTTC.

This clone was counted a few times. V usage is TRBV5-4 and J usage is TRBJ1-1; 7 bases line up with TRBD1. The germline CDR1 and CDR2 sequences are SGHNT and YYREEE (reference sequence). The CDR3 covers 16 residues. J lost 5 bases, V lost 4 bases, and 14 bases had no gene match. CDR3 sequence: CASSPNRQGTWTEAFF. In nucleotides, the CDR3 is TGTGCCAGCAGCCCTAATCGACAGGGCACGTGGACTGAAGCTTTCTTT. Variable domain in full (rest from reference TRBV5-4 and TRBJ1-1): ETGVTQSPTHLIKTRGQQVTLRCSSQSGHNTVSWYQQALGQGPQFIFQYYREEENGRGNFPPRFSGLQFPNYSSELNVNALELDDSALYLCASSPNRQGTWTEAFFGQGTRLTVV.

This clone was found a few times. The chain links TRBV2 to TRBJ2-1, with 10 bases matching TRBD2. The V gene end was trimmed by 1 base and the J gene end by 7 bases; junction bases not matched to a gene: 13. The CDR3 covers 18 residues. CDR1 and CDR2 from the germline V gene are SNHLY and FYNNEI. CDR3 region: CASSEGGRASGSLNEQFF. The CDR3 region has the DNA TGTGCCAGCAGTGAAGGGGGGCGGGCTAGCGGGAGTTTGAATGAGCAGTTCTTC.

The chain is built from TRBV11-2 and TRBJ2-7, with a weak D call TRBD1 (6 bases). V was clipped by 2 bases and J by 3 bases, with 11 bases between them. CDR1 is SGHAT and CDR2 is FQNNGV in the germline V gene. This CDR3 has 14 amino acids. CDR3 in DNA: TGTGCCAGCAGCTTACTTGGCAGGGGCTACGAGCAGTACTTC. The encoded protein is CASSLLGRGYEQYF. The entire variable domain, with the rest obtained from reference TRBV11-2 and TRBJ2-7, is as follows: EAGVAQSPRYKIIEKRQSVAFWCNPISGHATLYWYQQILGQGPKLLIQFQNNGVVDDSQLPKDRFSAERLKGVDSTLKIQPAKLEDSAVYLCASSLLGRGYEQYFGPGTRLTVT.

This chain joins TRBV5-1 and TRBJ1-1, with D hard to call. Trimming pared 0 bases from V and 7 bases from J, leaving 13 bases between. Germline V gene lookup returns CDR1 SGHRS and CDR2 YFSETQ. The CDR3 contains 14 residues. The CDR3: CASSLGAQEGEAFF. The CDR3 nucleotides are TGCGCCAGCAGCTTGGGGGCCCAAGAGGGTGAAGCTTTCTTT.

This clone showed up just a few times. J is TRBJ2-2 and V is TRBV7-8; 7 positions match TRBD2. Germline V CDR1 and CDR2: SGHVS, FQNEAQ. There are 14 residues in the CDR3. The J segment lost 1 base and the V segment lost 7 bases, leaving 3 bases of the junction unmatched. CDR3 protein: CASTWGGNTGELFF. The CDR3 DNA reads as TGTGCCAGCACTTGGGGGGGGAACACCGGGGAGCTGTTTTTT.

The CDR3: CASRLGGTEQYF. In nucleotides, the CDR3 is TGTGCCAGCAGACTGGGGGGGACCGAGCAGTACTTC. This chain connects TRBV5-4 to TRBJ2-7, with 7 positions matching TRBD2. Unmatched junction bases numbered 5, after V lost 5 bases and J lost 6 bases. The CDR3 sequence is 12 residues long. CDR1 and CDR2 from the germline V gene are SGHNT and YYREEE (reference sequence). Full variable domain (missing parts from reference TRBV5-4 and TRBJ2-7): ETGVTQSPTHLIKTRGQQVTLRCSSQSGHNTVSWYQQALGQGPQFIFQYYREEENGRGNFPPRFSGLQFPNYSSELNVNALELDDSALYLCASRLGGTEQYFGPGTRLTVT.

The chain combines TRBV7-9 with TRBJ2-7; perhaps TRBD1 as D (6 bases). CDR3 length: 13 amino acids. CDR1 is SEHNR, CDR2 FQNEAQ, per germline (reference sequence). V was cut by 4 bases and J by 4 bases, with 11 bases left in between. In DNA, the CDR3 is TGTGCCAGCAGCTCTTACAGGGAGTACGAGCAGTACTTC. Amino acids: CASSSYREYEQYF.

V gene TRBV2 combines with J gene TRBJ2-5; D is possibly TRBD2 (6 bases). The CDR3 is made up of 12 amino acids. V lost 9 bases and J 5 bases, leaving 13 bases between the germline ends. Germline assignment: CDR1 SNHLY and CDR2 FYNNEI. CDR3 in DNA: TGTGCCAGTGCCGGGGCGGGGGAGACCCAGTACTTC. It is translated as CASAGAGETQYF.

The chain recombines TRBV30 with TRBJ2-3; D gene ambiguous. CDR3 length: 13 amino acids. The germline CDR1 and CDR2 sequences are GTSNPN and SVGIG (reference sequence). Deletions cut 1 base from V and 1 base from J, with 6 bases between. CDR3 coding DNA: TGTGCCTGGAGTGGTCCCGGCACAGATACGCAGTATTTT. This translates into CAWSGPGTDTQYF.

This clone was found once. In DNA, the CDR3 is TGCGCCAGCAGCCGGACAGGGGGAGGAGAAAAACTGTTTTTT. The encoded protein is CASSRTGGGEKLFF. The chain joins TRBV5-1 to TRBJ1-4; TRBD1 matches 10 bases. V lost 4 bases and J lost 8; bases outside the gene matches: 5. The germline CDR1 and CDR2 sequences are SGHRS and YFSETQ. This CDR3 has 14 amino acids.

This sequence joins TRBV4-1 and TRBJ2-1; 14 nucleotides agree with TRBD2. The trim removed 3 bases at V and 0 bases at J, leaving 13 bases unmatched. The CDR3 runs to 21 residues. Per the germline V gene, CDR1 is MGHRA and CDR2 is YSYEKL. The CDR3 coding sequence is TGCGCCAGCAGCCACCCCGGACTAGCGGGAGGATATAGGTACTCCTACAATGAGCAGTTCTTC. As protein: CASSHPGLAGGYRYSYNEQFF.

This clone was seen a handful of times. The chain combines TRBV7-3 with TRBJ1-1; D gene ambiguous. V dropped 1 base and J dropped 5 bases, with 8 bases sitting between them. The CDR3 loop spans 13 amino acids. The germline V gene has CDR1 SGHTA and CDR2 FQGTGA. The CDR3 DNA reads TGTGCCAGCAGCTTAAGTGCGGCTACTGAAGCTTTCTTT. It yields the protein CASSLSAATEAFF.